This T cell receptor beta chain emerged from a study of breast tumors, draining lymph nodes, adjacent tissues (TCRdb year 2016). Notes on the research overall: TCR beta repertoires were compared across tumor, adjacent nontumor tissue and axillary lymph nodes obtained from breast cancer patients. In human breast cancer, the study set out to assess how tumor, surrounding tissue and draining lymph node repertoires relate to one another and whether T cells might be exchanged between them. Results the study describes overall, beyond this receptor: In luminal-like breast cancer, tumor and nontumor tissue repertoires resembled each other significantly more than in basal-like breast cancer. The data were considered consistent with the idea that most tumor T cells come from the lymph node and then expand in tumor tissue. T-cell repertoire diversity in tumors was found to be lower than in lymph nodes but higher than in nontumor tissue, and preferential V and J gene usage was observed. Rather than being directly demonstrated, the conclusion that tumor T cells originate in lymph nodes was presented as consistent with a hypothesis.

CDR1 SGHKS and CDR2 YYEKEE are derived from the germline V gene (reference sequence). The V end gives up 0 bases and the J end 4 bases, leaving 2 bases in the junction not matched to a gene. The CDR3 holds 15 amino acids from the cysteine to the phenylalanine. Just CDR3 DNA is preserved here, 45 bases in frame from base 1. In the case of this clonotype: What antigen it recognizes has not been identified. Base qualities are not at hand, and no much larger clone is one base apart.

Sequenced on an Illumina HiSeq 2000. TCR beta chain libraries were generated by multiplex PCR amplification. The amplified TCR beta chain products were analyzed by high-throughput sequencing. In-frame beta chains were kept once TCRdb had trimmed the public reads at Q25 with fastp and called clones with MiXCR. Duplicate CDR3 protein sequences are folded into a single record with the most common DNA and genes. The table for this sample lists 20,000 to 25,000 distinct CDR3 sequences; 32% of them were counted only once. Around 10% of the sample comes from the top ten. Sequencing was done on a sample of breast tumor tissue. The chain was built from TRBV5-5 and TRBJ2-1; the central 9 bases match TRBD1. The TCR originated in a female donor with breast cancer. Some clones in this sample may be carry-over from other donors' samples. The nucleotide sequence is TGTGCCAGCAGCTTGGTAGGGACAGGGTACAATGAGCAGTTCTTC. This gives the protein CASSLVGTGYNEQFF.